Each of the 5 T cell receptor beta chains below was sequenced from the same sample in a study of cytomegalovirus exposure and HLA in healthy donors. In the PCR, 60 Vbeta and 13 Jbeta primers were used. The repertoire was sequenced with immunoSEQ multiplex PCR; TCRdb's copy has only in-frame clones and lacks some. The data contain 180,000 or so clones, around 80% of them seen just once; the ten biggest clones take up roughly 1.5%. Specimen: PBMCs. Source of these receptors: a man younger than 35 in good health and CMV-seronegative.

The chain couples TRBV4-1 to TRBJ2-7; maybe TRBD1 (5 bases). V shed 2 bases and J shed 2 bases, with 10 bases lying between them. The CDR3 covers 14 residues. CDR1 and CDR2 from the germline V gene are MGHRA and YSYEKL. The CDR3 DNA sequence: TGCGCCAGCAGCCAATTGCAGGGCACCTACGAGCAGTACTTC. This sequence encodes CASSQLQGTYEQYF.

The CDR3 region has the DNA TGTGCCAGCAGCTTGGGGACAGGGGGGCGAGCAGAGACCCAGTACTTC. Its protein is CASSLGTGGRAETQYF. J is TRBJ2-5 and V is TRBV5-8; 10 nucleotides line up with TRBD1. The CDR3 length is 16 residues. Germline V gene data show CDR1 as SGHTS and CDR2 as YDEGEE. The ends lost 0 bases at V and 4 bases at J; junction bases unmatched: 6.

The rearrangement uses TRBV6-1 and TRBJ2-2; a possible D gene is TRBD2 (7 bases). The CDR3 is 14 amino acids. Germline V gene data show CDR1 as MNHNS and CDR2 as SASEGT. The V and J ends lost 5 bases and 7 bases respectively, with 14 bases between them. The CDR3 reads CASSFGGLGGELFF. CDR3 nucleotides: TGTGCCAGCAGTTTCGGGGGGCTCGGCGGGGAGCTGTTTTTT.

This chain joins TRBV6-5 and TRBJ2-5; a weak D match, TRBD2 (6 bases). The V end was cut by 4 bases, the J end by 5 bases, with 20 bases between. Germline values: CDR1 MNHEY, CDR2 SVGAGI. This CDR3 contains 16 residues. This chain's CDR3 is CASSSYGASEGETQYF. The CDR3 DNA is TGTGCCAGCAGTTCCTATGGCGCCTCGGAGGGGGAGACCCAGTACTTC.

This clone has just a few counts. This sequence joins TRBV14 and TRBJ1-1; the D is unclear. The V gene's germline CDR1 is SGHDN and CDR2 FVKESK. This CDR3 comprises 15 residues. The V end was cut by 2 bases, the J end by 3 bases, with 13 bases between. The DNA for the CDR3 is TGTGCCAGCAGCCAACCAAGACTTTACTACACTGAAGCTTTCTTT. Its translation: CASSQPRLYYTEAFF.